Listed below are T cell receptor beta chains from one sample, sequenced in a study of T cells after yellow fever vaccination. One entry per CDR3 protein results from TCRdb running MiXCR on the 5' RACE reads. Among 300,000 to 400,000 distinct CDR3 sequences, about 6% were seen once, and the ten largest hold about 15%. The sequences come from PBMCs, collected 5 days after the yellow fever booster vaccination. These receptors were collected from a young man who received the YFV17D yellow fever vaccine. Both conserved end residues are part of each CDR3. The D gene is left open where the match is weak. A clone size is listed for some rows: how often the clone was seen (once, few, many), or a class if it is expanded.

D,V,size,length,J,DNA,CDR3
TRBD1,TRBV5-6,many,16,TRBJ2-7,TGTGCCAGCAGCTTCGGACAGGGGGCGCTGGGCTACGAGCAGTACTTC,CASSFGQGALGYEQYF
-,TRBV27,-,15,TRBJ1-4,TGCACCAGCAGTTTTTCCGGGACGAGGGTCGAAAAACTGTTTTTT,CTSSFSGTRVEKLFF
-,TRBV20-1,many,11,TRBJ2-5,TGCAGTATTCTTATCCTTGGGGCCCAGTACTTC,CSILILGAQYF
-,TRBV6-2/TRBV6-3,many,15,TRBJ1-5,TGTGCCAGCAGACAAACAGGGCCCACTGGGCAGCCCCAGCATTTT,CASRQTGPTGQPQHF
TRBD1,TRBV10-1,-,16,TRBJ1-1,TGCGCCAGCAGCCTTCGAGCCGGGACAGGGTGGACTGAAGCTTTCTTT,CASSLRAGTGWTEAFF
TRBD2,TRBV27,-,15,TRBJ2-7,TGTGCCAGCAGGACCACTAGCGGGAGGTCAAACGAGCAGTACTTC,CASRTTSGRSNEQYF
-,TRBV5-4,many,16,TRBJ2-1,TGTGCCAGCAGCTTGGGAGGGCCAGTGGGATACAATGAGCAGTTCTTC,CASSLGGPVGYNEQFF
-,TRBV4-3,-,15,TRBJ2-3,TGCGCCAGCAGCCAAGATGTGCGGGTGAGGGATACGCAGTATTTT,CASSQDVRVRDTQYF
TRBD2,TRBV18,few,16,TRBJ2-2,TGTGCCAGCTCACCCGCCCTAGCGGGAGTCGCCGGGGAGCTGTTTTTT,CASSPALAGVAGELFF
-,TRBV5-1,few,13,TRBJ2-1,TGCGCCAGCAGCTACCCGGGTGACAATGAGCAGTTCTTC,CASSYPGDNEQFF
TRBD1,TRBV6-1,few,15,TRBJ1-4,TGTGCCAGCAGTGAAGACGACAGGGGGCGCGAAAAACTGTTTTTT,CASSEDDRGREKLFF
-,TRBV27,many,14,TRBJ2-7,TGTGCCAGCAGTTTAAGTGGTCGGATCTACGAGCAGTACTTC,CASSLSGRIYEQYF
-,TRBV9,-,12,TRBJ2-1,TGTGCCAGCAGCGATTCAATCAATGAGCAGTTCTTC,CASSDSINEQFF
TRBD2,TRBV5-1,few,15,TRBJ2-7,TGCGCCAGCAGCCCCGTCTTGGCTAGCGGATACGAGCAGTACTTC,CASSPVLASGYEQYF
TRBD2,TRBV20-1,few,16,TRBJ2-3,TGCAGTGCTAGAGCCCCACTAGCGGGAGACCCAGATACGCAGTATTTT,CSARAPLAGDPDTQYF
-,TRBV28,-,14,TRBJ2-7,TGTGCCAGCAGTTTATTGCGGGATGGGCTCGAGCAGTACTTC,CASSLLRDGLEQYF
-,TRBV19,-,15,TRBJ2-1,TGTGCCAGTAGTGAGGGGGGCGATTCCTACAATGAGCAGTTCTTC,CASSEGGDSYNEQFF
TRBD2,TRBV25-1,-,15,TRBJ2-7,TGTGCCAGCAGTGTTGGTGGGCGGGAGGTCGGCGAGCAGTACTTC,CASSVGGREVGEQYF
-,TRBV28,once,15,TRBJ1-5,TGTGCCAGCAGTTTAGGTCAGGGGCTTATTCAGCCCCAGCATTTT,CASSLGQGLIQPQHF
TRBD2,TRBV13,-,16,TRBJ2-1,TGTGCCAGCAGCTTAGTCCCGGTTAGCGGGAGTGGTGAGCAGTTCTTC,CASSLVPVSGSGEQFF
TRBD2,TRBV19,many,15,TRBJ2-1,TGTGCCAGTAGTATCTCTAGCGGGGTCTACAATGAGCAGTTCTTC,CASSISSGVYNEQFF
TRBD2,TRBV27,-,16,TRBJ2-1,TGTGCCAGCAGTTTATCCCCTAGCGGGAGGGAAAATGAGCAGTTCTTC,CASSLSPSGRENEQFF
-,TRBV28,few,14,TRBJ2-7,TGTGCCAGCAGCTATGGGAGAAGCTCCTACGAGCAGTACTTC,CASSYGRSSYEQYF
-,TRBV7-9,few,13,TRBJ2-7,TGTGCCAGCAGTCAAAGGGATTACCACGAGCAGTACTTC,CASSQRDYHEQYF
TRBD1,TRBV3-1,many,13,TRBJ1-2,TGTGCCAGCAGCGAGACAGGGGTTAGTGGCTACACCTTC,CASSETGVSGYTF